Listed below are T cell receptor beta chains from one sample, sequenced in a study of monozygotic twins with inflammatory bowel disease. TCRdb reprocessed the 5' RACE reads and keeps a single row for each CDR3 protein, giving no DNA. This sample's table has around 220,000 distinct CDR3 sequences. The specimen sequenced was blood. These TCRs come from a human donor with ulcerative colitis or Crohn's disease, or a healthy co-twin of an affected twin (not recorded which). Each CDR3 is given with its conserved first and last residue.

TRBV12-3/TRBV12-4	TRBJ1-4	CASSPDGAGNEKLFF
TRBV10-3	TRBJ1-1	CAIRADGRAEAFF
TRBV11-2	TRBJ2-1	CASSSPSSPQGNYNEQFF
TRBV7-8	TRBJ2-1	CASSFGLAGQLEQFF
TRBV5-6	TRBJ1-1	CASSLVRGMNTEAFF
TRBV29-1	TRBJ1-2	CSVGVQGRGGYTF
TRBV5-4	TRBJ1-2	CASSTDSRNYGYTF
TRBV28	TRBJ2-2	CASSTSGSGTGELFF
TRBV10-3	TRBJ1-2	CAISDGDGYTF
TRBV12-5	TRBJ1-2	CASGLPSGEDDGYTF
TRBV6-2/TRBV6-3	TRBJ2-7	CASRSPGQGEQYF
TRBV28	TRBJ2-3	CASSFLGLAGSTDTQYF
TRBV5-1	TRBJ1-1	CASSLGRLNTDAFF
TRBV5-1	TRBJ2-1	CASSLTGGQTFYNEQFF
TRBV5-1	TRBJ2-3	CASSLVKTTDTQYF
TRBV19	TRBJ1-1	CASSMARDVEFTEAFF
TRBV5-1	TRBJ2-5	CASSLTSTETQYF
TRBV6-1	TRBJ2-1	CASSVTGAGGYNEQFF
TRBV19	TRBJ2-5	CASSRRGGETQYF
TRBV2	TRBJ2-7	CASRKGTYEQYF
TRBV5-6	TRBJ2-2	CASSSGDRQITGELFF
TRBV4-1	TRBJ2-7	CASSQDRGTLSYEQYF
TRBV15	TRBJ2-1	CATSRAGEVRIYNEQFF
TRBV5-6	TRBJ2-7	CASSDRGGISYEQYF
TRBV5-1	TRBJ1-1	CASSRSGERATEAFF
TRBV4-1	TRBJ1-2	CASSQADRPHGYTF
TRBV7-2	TRBJ2-2	CASSLGAQAGELFF
TRBV25-1	TRBJ2-7	CASTSGTGRGQYF
TRBV20-1	TRBJ1-1	CSARRRDPAEAFF
TRBV29-1	TRBJ2-1	CSVVALAGRLSSYNEQFF
TRBV15	TRBJ2-3	CATGGFTDTQYF
TRBV7-3	TRBJ2-3	CASSPTGTTITDTQYF
TRBV29-1	TRBJ2-2	CSVVNTGELFF
TRBV5-6	TRBJ2-2	CASSLRAGTGELFF
TRBV6-6	TRBJ1-2	CASRTGSDRGNYTF
TRBV7-8	TRBJ2-1	CASSLVTADEQFF
TRBV19	TRBJ1-2	CASWDRNNYGYTF
TRBV15	TRBJ1-1	CATSRAGASNTEAFF
TRBV3-1	TRBJ1-1	CASSPQGPLGGTEAFF
TRBV20-1	TRBJ1-6	CSAEGQGQGNSPLHF
TRBV7-9	TRBJ2-5	CASSFLDRQETQYF
TRBV3-1	TRBJ2-2	CASSPHGSATGELFF